The TCR beta chain described here comes from a study of CD8 T cells in ankylosing spondylitis. Study results and limitations: Earlier work had already found some motif variants in reactive arthritis synovial fluid and blood. Ankylosing spondylitis blood appeared to be characterized by a TCR beta motif of roughly eight highly homologous variants.

One entry per CDR3 protein results from TCRdb running MiXCR on the 5' RACE reads. Here the sample spans about 310,000 distinct CDR3 sequences, less than 25% being singletons. This clonotype was detected a few times. Its antigen remains unknown. Germline V lookup: CDR1 DFQATT, CDR2 SNEGSKA (reference sequence). The J segment lost 0 bases and the V segment lost 2 bases, leaving 4 bases of the junction unmatched. This CDR3 is 14 amino acids long. The chain joins TRBV20-1 to TRBJ2-7, with 7 bases aligning to TRBD1. Sequencing used blood, either unsorted or a sorted T cell fraction (not recorded which). This clonotype was sampled from a female donor with ankylosing spondylitis or in good health (not recorded which). CDR3 nucleotide sequence: TGCAGTGCTAGATCCTCAGGGGGCTCCTACGAGCAGTACTTC. It is translated as CSARSSGGSYEQYF.